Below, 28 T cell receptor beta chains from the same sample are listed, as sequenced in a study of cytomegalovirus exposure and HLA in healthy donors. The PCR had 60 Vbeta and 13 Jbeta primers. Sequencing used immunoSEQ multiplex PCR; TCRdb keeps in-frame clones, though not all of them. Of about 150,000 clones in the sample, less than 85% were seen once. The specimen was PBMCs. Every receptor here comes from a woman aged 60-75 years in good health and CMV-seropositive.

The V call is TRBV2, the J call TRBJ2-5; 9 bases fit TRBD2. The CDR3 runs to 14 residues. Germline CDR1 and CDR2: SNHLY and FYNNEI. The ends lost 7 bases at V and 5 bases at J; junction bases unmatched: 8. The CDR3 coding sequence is TGTGCCAGCAAGGGCGGGAGGGCCGGTGAGACCCAGTACTTC. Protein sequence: CASKGGRAGETQYF.

CDR3 in amino acids: CASRRGQNYGYTF. In nucleotides, the CDR3 is TGTGCCAGCAGGAGAGGGCAAAACTATGGCTACACCTTC. V is TRBV6-5 and J is TRBJ1-2; D unclear. This CDR3 comprises 13 residues. With 6 bases removed from V and 2 bases from J, the gap between germline ends came to 10 bases. Germline CDR1 and CDR2: MNHEY and SVGAGI.

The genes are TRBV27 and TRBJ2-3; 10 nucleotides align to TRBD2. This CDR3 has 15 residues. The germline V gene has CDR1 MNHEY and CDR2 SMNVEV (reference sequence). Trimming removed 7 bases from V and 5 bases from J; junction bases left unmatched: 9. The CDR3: CASKPRAGGLDTQYF. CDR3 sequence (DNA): TGTGCCAGCAAACCGAGAGCGGGAGGGTTAGATACGCAGTATTTT.

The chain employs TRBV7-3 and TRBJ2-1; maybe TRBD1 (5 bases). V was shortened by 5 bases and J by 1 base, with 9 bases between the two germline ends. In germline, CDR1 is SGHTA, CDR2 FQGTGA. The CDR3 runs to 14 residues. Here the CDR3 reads CASSRAGSYNEQFF. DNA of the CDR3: TGTGCCAGCAGCCGCGCAGGGTCCTACAATGAGCAGTTCTTC.

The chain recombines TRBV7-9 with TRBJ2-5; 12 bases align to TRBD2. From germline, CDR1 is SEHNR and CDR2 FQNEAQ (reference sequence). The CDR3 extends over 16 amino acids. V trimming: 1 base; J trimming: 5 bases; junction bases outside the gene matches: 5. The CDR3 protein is CASSLGLAGVGETQYF. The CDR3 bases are TGTGCCAGCAGCTTAGGACTAGCGGGAGTAGGGGAGACCCAGTACTTC.

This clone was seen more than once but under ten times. CDR3 sequence reads: CAISEEANYGYTF. As DNA, the CDR3 is TGTGCCATCAGTGAAGAGGCCAACTATGGCTACACCTTC. The V gene is TRBV10-3, the J gene TRBJ1-2; D gene unclear. CDR3 size: 13 residues. Germline V gives CDR1 ENHRY, CDR2 SYGVKD. The V end was cut by 3 bases, the J end by 2 bases, with 7 bases between.

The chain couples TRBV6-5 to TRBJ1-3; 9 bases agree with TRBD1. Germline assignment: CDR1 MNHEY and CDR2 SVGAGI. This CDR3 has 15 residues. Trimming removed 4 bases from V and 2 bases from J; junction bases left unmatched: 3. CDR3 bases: TGTGCCAGCAGTTTCGGGACAGGGACTGGAAACACCATATATTTT. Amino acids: CASSFGTGTGNTIYF.

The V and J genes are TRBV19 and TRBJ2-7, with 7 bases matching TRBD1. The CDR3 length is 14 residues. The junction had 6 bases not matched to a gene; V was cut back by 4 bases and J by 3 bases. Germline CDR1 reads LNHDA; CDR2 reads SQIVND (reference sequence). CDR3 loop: CASSTDRTGYEQYF. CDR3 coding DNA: TGTGCCAGTAGTACCGATCGGACAGGCTACGAGCAGTACTTC.

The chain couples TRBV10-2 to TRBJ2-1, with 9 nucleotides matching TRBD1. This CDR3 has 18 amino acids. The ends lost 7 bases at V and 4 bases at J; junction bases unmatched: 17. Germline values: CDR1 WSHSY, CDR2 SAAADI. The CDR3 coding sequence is TGCGCCAGCAAAACACCGGGACAGGGAAGGGCGGGTTACAATGAGCAGTTCTTC. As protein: CASKTPGQGRAGYNEQFF.

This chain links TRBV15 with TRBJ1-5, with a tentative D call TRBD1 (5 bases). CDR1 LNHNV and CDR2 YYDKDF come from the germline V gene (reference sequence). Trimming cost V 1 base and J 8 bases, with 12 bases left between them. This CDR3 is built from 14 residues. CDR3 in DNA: TGTGCCACCAGCAGAGGACAGTCTCGGGAGCCCCAGCATTTT. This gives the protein CATSRGQSREPQHF.

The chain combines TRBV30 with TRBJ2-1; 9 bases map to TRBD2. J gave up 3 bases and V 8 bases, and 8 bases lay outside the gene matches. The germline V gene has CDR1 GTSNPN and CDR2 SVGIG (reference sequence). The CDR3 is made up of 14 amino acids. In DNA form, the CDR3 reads TGTGCCGCAGAAGGACTAGCGATCTACAATGAGCAGTTCTTC. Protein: CAAEGLAIYNEQFF.

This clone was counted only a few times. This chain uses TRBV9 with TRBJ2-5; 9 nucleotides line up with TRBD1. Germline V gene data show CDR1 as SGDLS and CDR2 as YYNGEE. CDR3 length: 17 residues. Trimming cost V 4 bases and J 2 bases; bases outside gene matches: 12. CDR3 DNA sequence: TGTGCCAGCAGCTCCAAGAGGACAGGGGTCCGACAAGAGACCCAGTACTTC. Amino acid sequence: CASSSKRTGVRQETQYF.

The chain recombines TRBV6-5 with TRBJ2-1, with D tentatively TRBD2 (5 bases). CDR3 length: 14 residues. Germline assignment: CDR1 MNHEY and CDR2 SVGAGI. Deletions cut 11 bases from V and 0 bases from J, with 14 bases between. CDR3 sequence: CAAQRTLSYNEQFF. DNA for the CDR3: TGTGCCGCCCAACGGACTCTCTCCTACAATGAGCAGTTCTTC.

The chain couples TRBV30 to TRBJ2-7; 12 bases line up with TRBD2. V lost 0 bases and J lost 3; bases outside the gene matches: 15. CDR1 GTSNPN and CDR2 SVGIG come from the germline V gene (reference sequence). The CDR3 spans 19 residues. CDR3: CAWSVRGLAGSTKDYEQYF. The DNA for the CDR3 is TGTGCCTGGAGTGTCAGGGGACTAGCGGGTTCCACGAAAGACTACGAGCAGTACTTC.

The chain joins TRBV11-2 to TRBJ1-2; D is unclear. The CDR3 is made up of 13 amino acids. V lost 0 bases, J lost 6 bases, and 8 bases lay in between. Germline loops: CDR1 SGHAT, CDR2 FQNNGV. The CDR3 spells CASSLEAFHGYTF. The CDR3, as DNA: TGTGCCAGCAGCTTAGAAGCTTTCCATGGCTACACCTTC.

CDR3 loop: CASSLTQGLYSNQPQHF. The CDR3 nucleotides are TGTGCCAGCAGCTTAACACAGGGTCTCTATAGCAATCAGCCCCAGCATTTT. The chain combines TRBV28 with TRBJ1-5, with D possibly matching TRBD1 (6 bases). Germline V CDR1 and CDR2: MDHEN, SYDVKM. Trimming cost V 6 bases and J 0 bases, with 18 bases left between them. This CDR3 has 17 residues.

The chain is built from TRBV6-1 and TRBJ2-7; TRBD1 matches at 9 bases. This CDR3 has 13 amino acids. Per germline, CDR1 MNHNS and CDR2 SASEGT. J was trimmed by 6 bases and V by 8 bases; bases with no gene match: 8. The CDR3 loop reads CASSGTGSGEQYF. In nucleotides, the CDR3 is TGTGCCAGCTCGGGGACAGGGTCAGGCGAGCAGTACTTC.

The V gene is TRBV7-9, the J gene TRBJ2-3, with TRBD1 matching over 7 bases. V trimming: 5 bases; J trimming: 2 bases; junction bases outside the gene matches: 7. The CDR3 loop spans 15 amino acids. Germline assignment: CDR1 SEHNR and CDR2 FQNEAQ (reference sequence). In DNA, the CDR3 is TGTGCCAGCAGCCCCGGACAGGAGAACACAGATACGCAGTATTTT. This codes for CASSPGQENTDTQYF.

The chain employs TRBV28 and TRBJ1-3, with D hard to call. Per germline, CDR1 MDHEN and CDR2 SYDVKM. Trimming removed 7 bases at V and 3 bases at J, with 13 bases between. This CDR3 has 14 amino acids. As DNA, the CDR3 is TGTGCCAGCATCCCCTCGGGGATTGGAAACACCATATATTTT. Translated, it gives CASIPSGIGNTIYF. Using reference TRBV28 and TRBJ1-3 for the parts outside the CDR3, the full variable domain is DVKVTQSSRYLVKRTGEKVFLECVQDMDHENMFWYRQDPGLGLRLIYFSYDVKMKEKGDIPEGYSVSREKKERFSLILESASTNQTSMYLCASIPSGIGNTIYFGEGSWLTVV.

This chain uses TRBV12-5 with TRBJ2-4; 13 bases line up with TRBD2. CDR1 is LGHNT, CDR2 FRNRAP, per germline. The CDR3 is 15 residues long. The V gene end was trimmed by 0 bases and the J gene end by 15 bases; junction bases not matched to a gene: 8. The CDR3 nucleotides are TGTGCTAGTGGTTTGGTACGGACTAGCGGGAGCCCACGGTACTTC. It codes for CASGLVRTSGSPRYF.

The CDR3 bases are TGTGCCAGCAGTTTAAGCTCGGGACTAGCGGGAGTCAATGAGCAGTTCTTC. Translated, it gives CASSLSSGLAGVNEQFF. The V gene is TRBV28, the J gene TRBJ2-1; 14 bases line up with TRBD2. This CDR3 is 17 amino acids long. Unmatched junction bases numbered 6, after V lost 2 bases and J lost 6 bases. CDR1 MDHEN and CDR2 SYDVKM come from the germline V gene.

CDR3 protein: CASKATPVDGEQFF. CDR3 nucleotide sequence: TGCGCCAGCAAGGCGACTCCGGTGGATGGTGAGCAGTTCTTC. This sequence joins TRBV5-1 and TRBJ2-1; D unclear. The CDR3 contains 14 residues. Trimming took off 6 bases at V and 9 bases at J, with 19 bases between the two ends. Germline V gene sequence: CDR1 SGHRS, CDR2 YFSETQ. Looking up the rest from reference TRBV5-1 and TRBJ2-1 gives the full variable domain: KAGVTQTPRYLIKTRGQQVTLSCSPISGHRSVSWYQQTPGQGLQFLFEYFSETQRNKGNFPGRFSGRQFSNSRSEMNVSTLELGDSALYLCASKATPVDGEQFFGPGTRLTVL.

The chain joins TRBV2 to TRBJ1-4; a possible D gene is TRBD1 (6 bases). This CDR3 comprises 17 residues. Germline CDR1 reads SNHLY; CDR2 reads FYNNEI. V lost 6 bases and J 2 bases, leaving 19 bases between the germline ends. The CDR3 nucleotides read TGTGCCAGCAGGAGGGGGGCGGGGGCGATTACTAATGAAAAACTGTTTTTT. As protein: CASRRGAGAITNEKLFF.

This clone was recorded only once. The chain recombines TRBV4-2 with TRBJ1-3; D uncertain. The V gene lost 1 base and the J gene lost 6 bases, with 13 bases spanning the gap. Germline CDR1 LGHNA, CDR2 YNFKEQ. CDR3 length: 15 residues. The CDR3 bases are TGTGCCAGCAGCCAAGGTGTCAACAGTGAAAACACCATATATTTT. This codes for CASSQGVNSENTIYF.

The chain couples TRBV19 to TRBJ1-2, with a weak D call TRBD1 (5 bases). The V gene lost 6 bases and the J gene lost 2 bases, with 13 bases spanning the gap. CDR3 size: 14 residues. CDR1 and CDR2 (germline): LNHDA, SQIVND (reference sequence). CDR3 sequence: CASSPPRGNYGYTF. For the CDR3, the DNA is TGTGCCAGTAGCCCTCCGCGGGGGAACTATGGCTACACCTTC.

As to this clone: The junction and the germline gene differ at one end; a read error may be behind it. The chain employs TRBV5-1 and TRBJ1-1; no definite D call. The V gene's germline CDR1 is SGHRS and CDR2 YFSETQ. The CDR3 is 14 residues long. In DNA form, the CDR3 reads TGCGCCAGCAGCTTGGACGCGGGGAACACTGAAGCTCTCTTT. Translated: CASSLDAGNTEALF.

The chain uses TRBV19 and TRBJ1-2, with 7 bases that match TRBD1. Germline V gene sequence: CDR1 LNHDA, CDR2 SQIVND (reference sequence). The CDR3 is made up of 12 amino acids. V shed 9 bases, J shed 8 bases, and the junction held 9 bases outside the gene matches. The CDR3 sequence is CASEDRQGGYTF. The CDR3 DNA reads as TGTGCCAGCGAGGACAGGCAGGGAGGCTACACCTTC. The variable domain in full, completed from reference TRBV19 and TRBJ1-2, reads DGGITQSPKYLFRKEGQNVTLSCEQNLNHDAMYWYRQDPGQGLRLIYYSQIVNDFQKGDIAEGYSVSREKKESFPLTVTSAQKNPTAFYLCASEDRQGGYTFGSGTRLTVV.

CDR3 loop: CASSYIAGDREQFF. For the CDR3, the DNA is TGTGCCAGCAGTTACATAGCGGGAGACCGGGAGCAGTTCTTC. The genes are TRBV6-5 and TRBJ2-1; the match to TRBD2 covers 9 bases. Germline CDR1 reads MNHEY; CDR2 reads SVGAGI. Trimming took 2 bases from V and 10 from J; bases not matched to a gene: 6. The CDR3 length is 14 residues.